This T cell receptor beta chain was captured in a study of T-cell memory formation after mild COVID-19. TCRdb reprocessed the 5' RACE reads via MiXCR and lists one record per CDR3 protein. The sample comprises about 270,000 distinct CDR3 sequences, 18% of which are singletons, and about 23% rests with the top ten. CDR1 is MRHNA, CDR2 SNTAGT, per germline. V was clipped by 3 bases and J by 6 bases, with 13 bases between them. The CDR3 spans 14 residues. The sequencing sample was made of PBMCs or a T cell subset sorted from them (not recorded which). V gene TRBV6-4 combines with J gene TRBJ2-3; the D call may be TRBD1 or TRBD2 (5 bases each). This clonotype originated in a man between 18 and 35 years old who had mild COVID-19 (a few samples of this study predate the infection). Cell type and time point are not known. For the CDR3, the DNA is TGTGCCAGCAGTGAGGATAGAGGGGTCGATACGCAGTATTTT. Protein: CASSEDRGVDTQYF.